This T cell receptor beta chain came from a study of shared clonotypes between healthy human individuals. This clone was counted once. The germline CDR1 and CDR2 sequences are SGHRS and YFSETQ. The CDR3 is 16 residues long. Trimming pared 4 bases from V and 0 bases from J, leaving 16 bases between. The genomic DNA of each subset was split evenly across several immunoSEQ plates. Clones were read by immunoSEQ multiplex PCR, and TCRdb kept only the in-frame ones, dropping some. This table has around 990,000 clones, 70% to 80% appearing once. The source is a man aged 18 to 30 in good health. Some clones in this sample may be carry-over from other donors' samples. The source material was memory CD4+ T cells from PBMCs. Subset here: CD45RA-negative fraction. V is TRBV5-1 and J is TRBJ1-1, with TRBD1 as a possible D gene (5 bases). The CDR3: CASSTFPGPMNTEAFF. In nucleotides, the CDR3 is TGCGCCAGCAGCACTTTTCCGGGACCCATGAACACTGAAGCTTTCTTT.